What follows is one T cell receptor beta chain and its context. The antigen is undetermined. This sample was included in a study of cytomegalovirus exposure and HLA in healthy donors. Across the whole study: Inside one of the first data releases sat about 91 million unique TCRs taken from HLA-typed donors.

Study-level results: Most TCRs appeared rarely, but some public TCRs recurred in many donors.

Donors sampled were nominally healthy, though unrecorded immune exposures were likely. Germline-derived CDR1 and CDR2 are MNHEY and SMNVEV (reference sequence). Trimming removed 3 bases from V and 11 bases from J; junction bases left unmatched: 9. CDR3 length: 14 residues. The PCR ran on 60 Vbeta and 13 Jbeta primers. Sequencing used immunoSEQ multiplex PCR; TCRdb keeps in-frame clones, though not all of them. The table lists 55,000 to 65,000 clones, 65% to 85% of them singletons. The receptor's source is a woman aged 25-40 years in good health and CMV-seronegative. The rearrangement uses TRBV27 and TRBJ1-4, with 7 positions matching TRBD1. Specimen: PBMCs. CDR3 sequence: CASSFSGTVLKLFF. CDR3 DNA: TGTGCCAGCAGTTTTTCCGGGACAGTCTTGAAACTGTTTTTT.